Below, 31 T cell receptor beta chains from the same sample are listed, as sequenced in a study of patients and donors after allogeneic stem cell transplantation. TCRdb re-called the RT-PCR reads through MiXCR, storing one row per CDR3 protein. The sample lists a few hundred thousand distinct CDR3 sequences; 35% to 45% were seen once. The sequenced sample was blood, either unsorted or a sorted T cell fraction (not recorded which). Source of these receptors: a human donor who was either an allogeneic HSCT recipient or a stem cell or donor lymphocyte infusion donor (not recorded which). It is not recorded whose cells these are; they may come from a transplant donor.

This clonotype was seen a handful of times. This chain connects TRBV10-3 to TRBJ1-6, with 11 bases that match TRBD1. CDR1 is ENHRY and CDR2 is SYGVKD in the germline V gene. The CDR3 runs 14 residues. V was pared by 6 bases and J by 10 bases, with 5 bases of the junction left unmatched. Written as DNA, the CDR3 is TGTGCCATCAGCAGGGACAGGGGGGGATCACCCCTCCACTTT. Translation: CAISRDRGGSPLHF.

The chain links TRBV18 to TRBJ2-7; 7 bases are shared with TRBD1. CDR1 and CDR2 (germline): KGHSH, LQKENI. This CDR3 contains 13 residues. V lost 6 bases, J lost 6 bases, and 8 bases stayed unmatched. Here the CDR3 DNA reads TGTGCCAGCTCCCAACTCCGGGACAGCGAGCAGTACTTC. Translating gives CASSQLRDSEQYF.

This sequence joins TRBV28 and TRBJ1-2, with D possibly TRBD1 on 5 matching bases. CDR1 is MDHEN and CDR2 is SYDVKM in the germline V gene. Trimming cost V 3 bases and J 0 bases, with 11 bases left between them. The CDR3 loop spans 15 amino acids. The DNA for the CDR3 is TGTGCCAGCAGTTTCAGGGTGGCCCCTAACTATGGCTACACCTTC. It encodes CASSFRVAPNYGYTF.

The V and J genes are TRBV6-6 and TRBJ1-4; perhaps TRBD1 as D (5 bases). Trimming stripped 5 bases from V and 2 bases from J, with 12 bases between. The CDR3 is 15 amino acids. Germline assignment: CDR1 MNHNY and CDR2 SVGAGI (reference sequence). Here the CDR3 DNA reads TGTGCCAGCAGTCTCTCTTGGGGCACTAATGAAAAACTGTTTTTT. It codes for CASSLSWGTNEKLFF.

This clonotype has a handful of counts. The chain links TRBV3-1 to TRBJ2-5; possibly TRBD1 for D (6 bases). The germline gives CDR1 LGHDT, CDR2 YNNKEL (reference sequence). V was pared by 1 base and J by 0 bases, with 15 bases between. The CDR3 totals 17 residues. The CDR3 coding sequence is TGTGCCAGCAGCCAAGCGCGCTGGGGGCAGTACCAAGAGACCCAGTACTTC. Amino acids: CASSQARWGQYQETQYF.

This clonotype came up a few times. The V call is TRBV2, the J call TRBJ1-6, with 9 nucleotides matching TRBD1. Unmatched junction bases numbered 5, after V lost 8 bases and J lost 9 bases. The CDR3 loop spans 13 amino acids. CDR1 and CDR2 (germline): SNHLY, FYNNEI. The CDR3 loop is CASAGQGSSPLHF. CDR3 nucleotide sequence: TGTGCCAGCGCGGGACAGGGTTCTTCACCCCTCCACTTT.

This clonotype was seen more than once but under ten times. CDR3 DNA: TGTGCCAGCAGCTGGGCCGGGACAGGGGGCAATCAGCCCCAGCATTTT. This encodes CASSWAGTGGNQPQHF. This chain uses TRBV7-2 with TRBJ1-5; 10 nucleotides agree with TRBD1. Per the germline V gene, CDR1 is SGHTA and CDR2 is FQGNSA. The J segment lost 2 bases and the V segment lost 4 bases, leaving 5 bases of the junction unmatched. This CDR3 is built from 16 residues. Looking up the rest from reference TRBV7-2 and TRBJ1-5 gives the full variable domain: GAGVSQSPSNKVTEKGKDVELRCDPISGHTALYWYRQSLGQGLEFLIYFQGNSAPDKSGLPSDRFSAERTGGSVSTLTIQRTQQEDSAVYLCASSWAGTGGNQPQHFGDGTRLSIL.

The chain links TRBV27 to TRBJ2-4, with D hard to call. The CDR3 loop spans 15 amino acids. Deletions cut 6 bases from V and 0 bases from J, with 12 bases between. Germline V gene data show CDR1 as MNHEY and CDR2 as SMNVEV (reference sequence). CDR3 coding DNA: TGTGCCAGCAGGCGGAAAATCTTAGCCAAAAACATTCAGTACTTC. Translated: CASRRKILAKNIQYF.

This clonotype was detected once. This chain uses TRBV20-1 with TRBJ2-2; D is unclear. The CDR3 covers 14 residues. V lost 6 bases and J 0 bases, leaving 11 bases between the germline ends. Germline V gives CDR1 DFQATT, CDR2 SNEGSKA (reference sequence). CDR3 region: CSATLETNTGELFF. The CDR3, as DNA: TGCAGTGCCACCCTAGAGACGAACACCGGGGAGCTGTTTTTT.

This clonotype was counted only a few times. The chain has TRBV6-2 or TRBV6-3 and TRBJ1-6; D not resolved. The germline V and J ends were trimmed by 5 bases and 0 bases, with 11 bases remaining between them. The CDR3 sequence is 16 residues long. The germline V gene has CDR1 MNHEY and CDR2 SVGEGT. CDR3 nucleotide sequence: TGTGCCAGCAGTCCATCAGCGAGCTCCTATAATTCACCCCTCCACTTT. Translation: CASSPSASSYNSPLHF.

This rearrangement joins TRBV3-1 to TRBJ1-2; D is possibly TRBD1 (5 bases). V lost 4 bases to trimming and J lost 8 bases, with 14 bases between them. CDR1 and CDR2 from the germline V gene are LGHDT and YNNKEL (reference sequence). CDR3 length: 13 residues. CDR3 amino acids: CASSLQQGLGYTF. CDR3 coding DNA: TGTGCCAGCAGCCTCCAGCAGGGTTTAGGCTACACCTTC.

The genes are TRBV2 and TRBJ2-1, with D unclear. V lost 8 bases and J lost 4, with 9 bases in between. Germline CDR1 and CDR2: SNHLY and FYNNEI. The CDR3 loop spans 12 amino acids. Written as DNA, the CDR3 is TGTGCCAGCGGCCCCGGATACAATGAGCAGTTCTTC. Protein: CASGPGYNEQFF.

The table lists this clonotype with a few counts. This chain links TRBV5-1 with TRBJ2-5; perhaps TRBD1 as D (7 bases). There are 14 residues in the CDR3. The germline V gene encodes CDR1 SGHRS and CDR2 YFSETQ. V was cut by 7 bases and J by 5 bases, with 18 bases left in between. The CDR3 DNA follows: TGCGCCAGCTCGAGACAGGGAGGAGGGGAGACCCAGTACTTC. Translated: CASSRQGGGETQYF. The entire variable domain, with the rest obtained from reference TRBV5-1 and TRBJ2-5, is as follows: KAGVTQTPRYLIKTRGQQVTLSCSPISGHRSVSWYQQTPGQGLQFLFEYFSETQRNKGNFPGRFSGRQFSNSRSEMNVSTLELGDSALYLCASSRQGGGETQYFGPGTRLLVL.

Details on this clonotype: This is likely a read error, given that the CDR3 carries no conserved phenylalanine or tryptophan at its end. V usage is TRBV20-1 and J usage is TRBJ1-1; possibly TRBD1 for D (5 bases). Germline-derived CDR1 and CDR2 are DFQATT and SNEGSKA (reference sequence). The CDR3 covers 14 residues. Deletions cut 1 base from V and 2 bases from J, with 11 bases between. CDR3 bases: TGCAGTGCTAGAGTGGGGGGTCCCAACACTGAAGCTTTCTTG. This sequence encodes CSARVGGPNTEAFL.

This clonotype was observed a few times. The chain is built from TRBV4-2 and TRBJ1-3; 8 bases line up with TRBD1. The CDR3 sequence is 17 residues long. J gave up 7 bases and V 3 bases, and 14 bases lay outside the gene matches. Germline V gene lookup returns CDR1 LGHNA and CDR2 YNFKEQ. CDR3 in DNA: TGTGCCAGCAGCCAGGCTACTGGGACAGGAGAAGGCAACACCATATATTTT. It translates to CASSQATGTGEGNTIYF.

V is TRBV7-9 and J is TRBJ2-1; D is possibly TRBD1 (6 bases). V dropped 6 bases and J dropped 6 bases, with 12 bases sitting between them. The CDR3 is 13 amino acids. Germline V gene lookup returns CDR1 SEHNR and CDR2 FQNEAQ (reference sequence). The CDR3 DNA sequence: TGTGCCAGCAGTTCCGGACAGCTCAATGAGCAGTTCTTC. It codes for CASSSGQLNEQFF.

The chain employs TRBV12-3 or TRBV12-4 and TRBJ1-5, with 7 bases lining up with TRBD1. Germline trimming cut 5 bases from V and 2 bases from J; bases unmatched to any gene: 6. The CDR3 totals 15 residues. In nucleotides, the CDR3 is TGTGCCAGCAGTCCTCCGGGACAGCGCAATCAGCCCCAGCATTTT. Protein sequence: CASSPPGQRNQPQHF.

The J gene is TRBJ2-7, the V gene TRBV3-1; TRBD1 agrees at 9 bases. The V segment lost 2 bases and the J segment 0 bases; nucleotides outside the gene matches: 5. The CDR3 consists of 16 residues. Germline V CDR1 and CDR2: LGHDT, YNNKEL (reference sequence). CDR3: CASSQPGQGSSYEQYF. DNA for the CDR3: TGTGCCAGCAGCCAACCAGGACAGGGGAGCTCCTACGAGCAGTACTTC.

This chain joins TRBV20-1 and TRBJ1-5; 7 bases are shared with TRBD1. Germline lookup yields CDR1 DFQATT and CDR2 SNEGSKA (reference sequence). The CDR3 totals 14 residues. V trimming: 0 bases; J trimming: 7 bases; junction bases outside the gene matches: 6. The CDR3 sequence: CSARESRGHQPQHF. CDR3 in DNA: TGCAGTGCTAGAGAGAGTAGGGGGCACCAGCCCCAGCATTTT.

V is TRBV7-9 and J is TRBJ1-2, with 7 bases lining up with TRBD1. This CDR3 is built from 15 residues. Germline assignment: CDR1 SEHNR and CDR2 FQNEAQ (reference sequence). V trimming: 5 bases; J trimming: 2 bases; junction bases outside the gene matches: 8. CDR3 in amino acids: CASSPTRGVNYGYTF. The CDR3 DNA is TGTGCCAGCAGCCCCACCAGGGGGGTGAACTATGGCTACACCTTC.

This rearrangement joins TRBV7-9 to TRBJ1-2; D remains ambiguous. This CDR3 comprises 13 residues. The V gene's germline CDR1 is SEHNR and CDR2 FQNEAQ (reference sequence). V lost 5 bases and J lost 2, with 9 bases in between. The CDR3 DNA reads TGTGCCAGCAGCCAAAATCGGAACTATGGCTACACCTTC. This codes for CASSQNRNYGYTF.

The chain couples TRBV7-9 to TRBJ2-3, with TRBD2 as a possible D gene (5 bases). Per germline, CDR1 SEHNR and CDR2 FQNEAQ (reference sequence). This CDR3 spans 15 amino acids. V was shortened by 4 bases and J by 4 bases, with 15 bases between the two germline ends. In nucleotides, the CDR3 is TGTGCCAGCAGCTCTCGGCGTTTCGGGGCAGATACGCAGTATTTT. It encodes CASSSRRFGADTQYF.

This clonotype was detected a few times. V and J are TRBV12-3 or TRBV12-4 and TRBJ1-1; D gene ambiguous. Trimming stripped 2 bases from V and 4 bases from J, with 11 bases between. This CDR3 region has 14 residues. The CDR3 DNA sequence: TGTGCCAGCAGTTTAACGGAAGGTGGCACTGAAGCTTTCTTT. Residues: CASSLTEGGTEAFF.

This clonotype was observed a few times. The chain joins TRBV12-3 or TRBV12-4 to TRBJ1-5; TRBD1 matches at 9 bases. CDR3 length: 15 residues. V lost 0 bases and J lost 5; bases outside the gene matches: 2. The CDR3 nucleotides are TGTGCCAGCAGTTTAGCCGGACAGGGGCATCAGCCCCAGCATTTT. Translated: CASSLAGQGHQPQHF.

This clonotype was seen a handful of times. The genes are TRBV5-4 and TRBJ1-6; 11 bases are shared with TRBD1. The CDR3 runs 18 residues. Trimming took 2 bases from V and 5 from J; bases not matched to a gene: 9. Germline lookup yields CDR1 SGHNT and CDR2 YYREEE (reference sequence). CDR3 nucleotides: TGTGCCAGCAGCTTTGGACAGGGGGCCCTCACCCATAATTCACCCCTCCACTTT. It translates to CASSFGQGALTHNSPLHF.

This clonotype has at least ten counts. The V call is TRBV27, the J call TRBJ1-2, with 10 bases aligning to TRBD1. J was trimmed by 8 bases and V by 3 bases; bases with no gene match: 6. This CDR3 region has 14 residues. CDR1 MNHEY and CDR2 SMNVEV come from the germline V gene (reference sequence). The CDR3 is CASSLVPDRGGYTF. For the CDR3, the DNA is TGTGCCAGCAGTTTGGTCCCGGACAGGGGGGGCTACACCTTC.

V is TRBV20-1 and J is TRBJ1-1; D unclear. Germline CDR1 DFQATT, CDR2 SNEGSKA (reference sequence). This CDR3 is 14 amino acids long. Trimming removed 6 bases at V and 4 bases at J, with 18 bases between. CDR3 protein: CSATVGGGGTEAFF. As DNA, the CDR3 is TGCAGTGCCACGGTGGGAGGTGGAGGCACTGAAGCTTTCTTT.

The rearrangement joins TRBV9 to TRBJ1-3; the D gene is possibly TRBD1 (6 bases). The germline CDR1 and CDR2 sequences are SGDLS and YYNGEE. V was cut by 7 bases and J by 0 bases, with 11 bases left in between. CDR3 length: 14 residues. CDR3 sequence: CASSDRRSGNTIYF. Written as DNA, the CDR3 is TGTGCCAGCTCCGACAGGCGCTCTGGAAACACCATATATTTT.

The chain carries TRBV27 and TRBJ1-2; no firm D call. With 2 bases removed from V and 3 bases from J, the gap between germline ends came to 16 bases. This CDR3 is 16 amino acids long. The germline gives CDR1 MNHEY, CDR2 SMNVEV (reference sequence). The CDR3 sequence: CASSLSAGPKYYGYTF. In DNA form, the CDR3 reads TGTGCCAGCAGTTTAAGTGCTGGGCCTAAGTACTATGGCTACACCTTC.

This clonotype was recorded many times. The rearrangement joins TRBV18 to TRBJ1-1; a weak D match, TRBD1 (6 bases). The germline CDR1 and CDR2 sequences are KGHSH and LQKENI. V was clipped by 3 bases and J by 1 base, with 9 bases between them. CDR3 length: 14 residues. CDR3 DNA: TGTGCCAGCTCACCGGGGACACCGAACACTGAAGCTTTCTTT. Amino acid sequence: CASSPGTPNTEAFF.

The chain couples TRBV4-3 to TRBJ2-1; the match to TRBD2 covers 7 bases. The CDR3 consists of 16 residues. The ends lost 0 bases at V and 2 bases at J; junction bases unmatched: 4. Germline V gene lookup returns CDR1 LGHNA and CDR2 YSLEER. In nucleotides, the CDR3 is TGCGCCAGCAGCCAAGATTGGGGGGGAACCTACAATGAGCAGTTCTTC. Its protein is CASSQDWGGTYNEQFF.